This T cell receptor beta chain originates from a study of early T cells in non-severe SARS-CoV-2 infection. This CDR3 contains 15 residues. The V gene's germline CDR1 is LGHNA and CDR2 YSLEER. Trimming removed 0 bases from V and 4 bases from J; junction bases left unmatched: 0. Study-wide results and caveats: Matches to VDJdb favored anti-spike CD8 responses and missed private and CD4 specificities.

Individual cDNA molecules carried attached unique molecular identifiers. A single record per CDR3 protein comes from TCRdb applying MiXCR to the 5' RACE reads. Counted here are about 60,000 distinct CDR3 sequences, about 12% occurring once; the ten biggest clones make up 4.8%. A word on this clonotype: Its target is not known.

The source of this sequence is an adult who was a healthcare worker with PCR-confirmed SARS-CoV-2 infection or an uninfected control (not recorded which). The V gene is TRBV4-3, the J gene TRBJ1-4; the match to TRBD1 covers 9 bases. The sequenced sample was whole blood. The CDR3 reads CASSQEGQGNEKLFF. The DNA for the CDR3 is TGCGCCAGCAGCCAAGAGGGACAGGGTAATGAAAAACTGTTTTTT.